Listed below are T cell receptor beta chains from one sample, sequenced in a study of blood T cells in healthy people across ages. TCRdb re-analysed the 5' RACE reads in MiXCR, keeping a single row per CDR3 protein. The profile shows 1.4 million or so distinct CDR3 sequences, roughly 43% of them singletons. Source material: blood. These receptors came from a woman younger than 35 in good health. The CDR3 runs from the conserved cysteine through the conserved F or W. The D gene is left open where the match is weak. Clone size is not always given. Where it is, it says once, few, many or a class for expanded clones.

CDR3nt: TGTGCCAGCAGTTTGCCCGGGATCCACATTCAGTACTTC; CDR3aa: CASSLPGIHIQYF; abundance: few; d_gene: .; v_gene: TRBV28; j_gene: TRBJ2-4
CDR3nt: TGTGCCAGCAGTATCCACAGGGTGGGCAATTCACCCCTCCACTTT; CDR3aa: CASSIHRVGNSPLHF; abundance: .; d_gene: .; v_gene: TRBV6-5; j_gene: TRBJ1-6
CDR3nt: TGTGCCAGCAGTTACTCGACGGGCATGGCTAACTATGGCTACACCTTC; CDR3aa: CASSYSTGMANYGYTF; abundance: .; d_gene: .; v_gene: TRBV6-5; j_gene: TRBJ1-2
CDR3nt: TGTGCCAGCAGGAACACGCCGGGAAGGCAGCCCCAGCATTTT; CDR3aa: CASRNTPGRQPQHF; abundance: .; d_gene: .; v_gene: TRBV7-9; j_gene: TRBJ1-5
CDR3nt: TGTGCCTGGAGTGACGTCTACGAGCAGTACTTC; CDR3aa: CAWSDVYEQYF; abundance: .; d_gene: .; v_gene: TRBV30; j_gene: TRBJ2-7
CDR3nt: TGTGCCAGCAGCGATAGCGGGAGGGCCGGAGATACGCAGTATTTT; CDR3aa: CASSDSGRAGDTQYF; abundance: few; d_gene: TRBD2; v_gene: TRBV7-9; j_gene: TRBJ2-3
CDR3nt: TGTGCCAGCAGCTTACAGCGGGGTACCTACGAGCAGTACTTC; CDR3aa: CASSLQRGTYEQYF; abundance: .; d_gene: TRBD2; v_gene: TRBV7-2; j_gene: TRBJ2-7
CDR3nt: TGTGCCATCAGCCCCGAGTTATTTGCAACTAATGAAAAACTGTTTTTT; CDR3aa: CAISPELFATNEKLFF; abundance: many; d_gene: .; v_gene: TRBV10-3; j_gene: TRBJ1-4
CDR3nt: TGCAGTGCTGTCCTAGCAACTAATGAAAAACTGTTTTTT; CDR3aa: CSAVLATNEKLFF; abundance: .; d_gene: .; v_gene: TRBV20-1; j_gene: TRBJ1-4
CDR3nt: TGTGCCAGCAGTCAACCCCTCAATGAGCAGTTCTTC; CDR3aa: CASSQPLNEQFF; abundance: many; d_gene: .; v_gene: TRBV12-3/TRBV12-4; j_gene: TRBJ2-1
CDR3nt: TGTGCCAGCAGCTTAGAGACTGTCAAAGAGACCCGGTACTTC; CDR3aa: CASSLETVKETRYF; abundance: .; d_gene: .; v_gene: TRBV7-2; j_gene: TRBJ2-7
CDR3nt: TGTGCCAGCTCACCTCGAGAGGACACTGAAGCTTTCTTT; CDR3aa: CASSPREDTEAFF; abundance: .; d_gene: .; v_gene: TRBV18; j_gene: TRBJ1-1
CDR3nt: TGCGCCAGCAGCCCCGGACAGGGACCCATGAACACTGAAGCTTTCTTT; CDR3aa: CASSPGQGPMNTEAFF; abundance: .; d_gene: TRBD1; v_gene: TRBV4-1; j_gene: TRBJ1-1
CDR3nt: TGTGCCACCAGCAGGGTACCGGGCGATGAGCAGTACTTC; CDR3aa: CATSRVPGDEQYF; abundance: .; d_gene: .; v_gene: TRBV15; j_gene: TRBJ2-5
CDR3nt: TGTGCCAGTCTAGGGGCACCGGCAGGAAATCAGCCCCAGCATTTT; CDR3aa: CASLGAPAGNQPQHF; abundance: .; d_gene: .; v_gene: TRBV27; j_gene: TRBJ1-5
CDR3nt: TGTGCCAGCTCACCACACAGGAATGGCTACACCTTC; CDR3aa: CASSPHRNGYTF; abundance: .; d_gene: .; v_gene: TRBV18; j_gene: TRBJ1-2
CDR3nt: TGTGCCAGCAGTTTCGGGGTTCAGCCCCAGCATTTT; CDR3aa: CASSFGVQPQHF; abundance: many; d_gene: .; v_gene: TRBV7-9; j_gene: TRBJ1-5
CDR3nt: TGCAGTGCCCAAACCATGGTCGAGCAGTACTTC; CDR3aa: CSAQTMVEQYF; abundance: .; d_gene: .; v_gene: TRBV20-1; j_gene: TRBJ2-7
CDR3nt: TGTGCCAGCACATTCAGGGAGCGGGCTTTCTTT; CDR3aa: CASTFRERAFF; abundance: .; d_gene: .; v_gene: TRBV6-2/TRBV6-3; j_gene: TRBJ1-1
CDR3nt: TGTGCCAGCAGCTACGGCGGGGGGCCCAGCAATGAGCAGTTCTTC; CDR3aa: CASSYGGGPSNEQFF; abundance: .; d_gene: TRBD2; v_gene: TRBV11-2; j_gene: TRBJ2-1
CDR3nt: TGTGCCAGCAGCCTATTCGGGACTAGCGGCTACAATGAGCAGTTCTTC; CDR3aa: CASSLFGTSGYNEQFF; abundance: .; d_gene: TRBD2; v_gene: TRBV5-8; j_gene: TRBJ2-1
CDR3nt: TGTGCCACCAGTGATCAAGGGAGATCTGGCTACACCTTC; CDR3aa: CATSDQGRSGYTF; abundance: .; d_gene: .; v_gene: TRBV24-1; j_gene: TRBJ1-2
CDR3nt: TGTGCCAGCAGCTGGGGACTAGCGGGAACTTTTGAGCAGTTCTTC; CDR3aa: CASSWGLAGTFEQFF; abundance: .; d_gene: TRBD2; v_gene: TRBV7-9; j_gene: TRBJ2-1
CDR3nt: TGTGCCAGCTCACCACCGATTGGTCGGGAGAAGGCAGAGACGCAGTATTTT; CDR3aa: CASSPPIGREKAETQYF; abundance: .; d_gene: .; v_gene: TRBV18; j_gene: TRBJ2-3
CDR3nt: TGTGCCAGCAGCCAAGATTATGGGACAGGGAAAAAACTGTTTTTT; CDR3aa: CASSQDYGTGKKLFF; abundance: .; d_gene: TRBD1; v_gene: TRBV3-1; j_gene: TRBJ1-4
CDR3nt: TGCAGCGGGGGAGTGAGGGGCGTCGGAGATACGCAGTATTTT; CDR3aa: CSGGVRGVGDTQYF; abundance: .; d_gene: .; v_gene: TRBV29-1; j_gene: TRBJ2-3
CDR3nt: TGTGCCAGCAACCCCCCTCGGAGTTCCTACGAGCAGTACTTC; CDR3aa: CASNPPRSSYEQYF; abundance: .; d_gene: .; v_gene: TRBV28; j_gene: TRBJ2-7
CDR3nt: TGTGCCAGCAGCCGAGACAGGGTAGACTACGAGCAGTACTTC; CDR3aa: CASSRDRVDYEQYF; abundance: .; d_gene: TRBD1; v_gene: TRBV7-2; j_gene: TRBJ2-7
CDR3nt: TGTGCCAGCAGTTACGCCGCGGGGAACACTGAAGCTTTCTTT; CDR3aa: CASSYAAGNTEAFF; abundance: few; d_gene: .; v_gene: TRBV6-5; j_gene: TRBJ1-1
CDR3nt: TGTGCCAGCAGCTTGTGGCTGGGGGTTAGCACAGATACGCAGTATTTT; CDR3aa: CASSLWLGVSTDTQYF; abundance: few; d_gene: .; v_gene: TRBV5-5; j_gene: TRBJ2-3
CDR3nt: TGTGCCAGCAGCTTAGTGGCTCAACCAAATCAGCCCCAGCATTTT; CDR3aa: CASSLVAQPNQPQHF; abundance: .; d_gene: .; v_gene: TRBV7-2; j_gene: TRBJ1-5
CDR3nt: TGCGCCAGCAGCTTGAGCAGGACTGAGTATGGCTACACCTTC; CDR3aa: CASSLSRTEYGYTF; abundance: .; d_gene: .; v_gene: TRBV5-1; j_gene: TRBJ1-2
CDR3nt: TGTGCCAGCAGCTTAAACCCTAGCGGGAAGGGTGAGCAGTTCTTC; CDR3aa: CASSLNPSGKGEQFF; abundance: .; d_gene: TRBD2; v_gene: TRBV7-6; j_gene: TRBJ2-1
CDR3nt: TGTGCCAGCAGTCCGGGGGAGGCCTCCTACAATGAGCAGTTCTTC; CDR3aa: CASSPGEASYNEQFF; abundance: .; d_gene: .; v_gene: TRBV7-2; j_gene: TRBJ2-1
CDR3nt: TGCGCCAGCAGCTTGGTGACAGGACCATCCTACGAGCAGTACTTC; CDR3aa: CASSLVTGPSYEQYF; abundance: .; d_gene: .; v_gene: TRBV5-1; j_gene: TRBJ2-7
CDR3nt: TGTGCCAGCAGATCTACAGCGGGAGACACTGAAGCTTTCTTT; CDR3aa: CASRSTAGDTEAFF; abundance: .; d_gene: .; v_gene: TRBV7-9; j_gene: TRBJ1-1
CDR3nt: TGTGCCAGCAGTCGTCAACCGGGACAGAGCACAGATACGCAGTATTTT; CDR3aa: CASSRQPGQSTDTQYF; abundance: few; d_gene: TRBD1; v_gene: TRBV7-8; j_gene: TRBJ2-3
CDR3nt: TGTGCCAGCATGCGGGTGATCGGTCAGCCCCAGCATTTT; CDR3aa: CASMRVIGQPQHF; abundance: .; d_gene: .; v_gene: TRBV28; j_gene: TRBJ1-5
CDR3nt: TGTGCCAGCAGCTTAACAGGGGGCAAGTATTCACCCCTCCACTTT; CDR3aa: CASSLTGGKYSPLHF; abundance: few; d_gene: TRBD1; v_gene: TRBV7-9; j_gene: TRBJ1-6
CDR3nt: TGTGCCAGCGCCCGAAGCTACGAGCAGTACTTC; CDR3aa: CASARSYEQYF; abundance: .; d_gene: .; v_gene: TRBV6-2/TRBV6-3; j_gene: TRBJ2-7
CDR3nt: TGTGCCAGCAGTCAACTAGCGGGACCGCCTATTAACGAGCAGTACTTC; CDR3aa: CASSQLAGPPINEQYF; abundance: .; d_gene: TRBD2; v_gene: TRBV6-2/TRBV6-3; j_gene: TRBJ2-7
CDR3nt: TGTGCCAGCAGTTTGCTTTATGGGGCGTTAGAGACCCAGTACTTC; CDR3aa: CASSLLYGALETQYF; abundance: few; d_gene: .; v_gene: TRBV28; j_gene: TRBJ2-5
CDR3nt: TGTGCCAGCAGCGCACGGGACAGCCTCACAGATACGCAGTATTTT; CDR3aa: CASSARDSLTDTQYF; abundance: .; d_gene: TRBD1; v_gene: TRBV11-2; j_gene: TRBJ2-3
CDR3nt: TGCGCCAGCAGCCAAGATAGAGGCACATACAATGAGCAGTTCTTC; CDR3aa: CASSQDRGTYNEQFF; abundance: many; d_gene: .; v_gene: TRBV4-3; j_gene: TRBJ2-1
CDR3nt: TGCAGCGGGGTAGCGGTGAGCTCCTACAATGAGCAGTTCTTC; CDR3aa: CSGVAVSSYNEQFF; abundance: few; d_gene: .; v_gene: TRBV29-1; j_gene: TRBJ2-1
CDR3nt: TGTGCCAGCAGCCCTCGAATGGGAGTGAACTATGGCTACACCTTC; CDR3aa: CASSPRMGVNYGYTF; abundance: few; d_gene: .; v_gene: TRBV11-2; j_gene: TRBJ1-2
CDR3nt: TGTGCCAGCAGCGTGGACTCGGAGCAGTTCTTC; CDR3aa: CASSVDSEQFF; abundance: few; d_gene: .; v_gene: TRBV9; j_gene: TRBJ2-1
CDR3nt: TGTGCTAGTGGCCTGGGACAGGGCACTAAAGCTTTCTTT; CDR3aa: CASGLGQGTKAFF; abundance: .; d_gene: TRBD1; v_gene: TRBV12-5; j_gene: TRBJ1-1